A selection of T cell receptor beta chains follows, all from one sample in a study of metastatic and nonmetastatic thyroid tumors. TCRdb re-processed the PCR reads through MiXCR. The table records approximately 58,000 clones, 20% to 25% of them present only once. The sample was blood. Receptors were obtained from a female donor with papillary thyroid cancer or a benign thyroid nodule (not recorded which). Some clones in this sample may be carry-over from other donors' samples. Each CDR3 is given with its conserved first and last residue. Each record gives: V gene, D gene, J gene, clone size, CDR3 protein, CDR3 DNA. D genes are given only for firm matches. Clone size is shown for a subset of rows, as once, few, many or a class of expanded clone.

V: TRBV20-1; D: TRBD1; J: TRBJ2-7; size: many; CDR3: CSARGTGDPYEQYF; DNA: TGCAGTGCTAGAGGGACAGGGGATCCCTACGAGCAGTACTTC
V: TRBV12-3/TRBV12-4; D: TRBD2; J: TRBJ2-7; size: many; CDR3: CASSTGLAGVPYEQYF; DNA: TGTGCCAGCAGTACAGGACTAGCGGGAGTTCCCTACGAGCAGTACTTC
V: TRBV27; D: TRBD1; J: TRBJ2-7; size: few; CDR3: CASSLSPQGAREQYF; DNA: TGTGCCAGCAGTTTATCTCCACAGGGGGCGAGGGAGCAGTACTTC
V: TRBV16; D: NA; J: TRBJ2-7; size: many; CDR3: CASSQGRSDEQYF; DNA: TGTGCCAGCAGCCAGGGGCGATCCGACGAGCAGTACTTC
V: TRBV7-2; D: TRBD2; J: TRBJ2-5; size: many; CDR3: CASSLGLTSGTGETQYF; DNA: TGTGCCAGCAGCTTAGGGTTGACTAGCGGGACGGGGGAGACCCAGTACTTC
V: TRBV14; D: TRBD2; J: TRBJ2-1; size: many; CDR3: CASSQDFGLAGGNNEQFF; DNA: TGTGCCAGCAGCCAAGATTTTGGCCTAGCGGGAGGAAACAATGAGCAGTTCTTC
V: TRBV5-1; D: NA; J: TRBJ2-1; size: NA; CDR3: CASGTLSYNEQFF; DNA: TGCGCCAGCGGCACACTCTCATACAATGAGCAGTTCTTC
V: TRBV18; D: TRBD2; J: TRBJ2-7; size: NA; CDR3: CVSSPPSGSSYEQYF; DNA: TGTGTCAGCTCACCACCTAGCGGGAGCTCCTACGAGCAGTACTTC
V: TRBV20-1; D: NA; J: TRBJ2-7; size: many; CDR3: CSARDLAIGGGLQNYEQYF; DNA: TGCAGTGCTAGAGATCTTGCGATAGGGGGGGGGCTACAAAACTACGAGCAGTACTTC
V: TRBV4-1; D: TRBD1; J: TRBJ2-3; size: many; CDR3: CASSRLNRGKEADTQYF; DNA: TGCGCCAGCAGCCGCCTGAACAGGGGAAAGGAGGCAGATACGCAGTATTTT
V: TRBV19; D: NA; J: TRBJ1-1; size: many; CDR3: CASSTGPGTEAFF; DNA: TGTGCCAGTAGTACGGGCCCTGGCACTGAAGCTTTCTTT